These T cell receptor beta chains were read from a single sample in a study of vaccination and CD4 T cells after COVID-19. TCRdb passed the PCR reads through MiXCR, listing each CDR3 protein once. The sample carries about 2,900 distinct CDR3 sequences, about 25% recorded once. Their specific antigens are unknown. Sequenced sample: CD4+ T cells from blood, cultured in vitro. The receptors were gathered from a human donor in good health. Both conserved end residues are part of each CDR3. The D gene is left open where the match is weak. Expanded clones get a size class; other rows say once, few or many, or leave the size out.

TRBV28,-,-,TRBJ2-2,CASSFGANTGELFF,TGTGCCAGCAGTTTCGGTGCGAACACCGGGGAGCTGTTTTTT
TRBV5-1,-,-,TRBJ1-1,CASSLEGERDAPAFF,TGCGCCAGCAGCTTGGAGGGGGAGAGAGACGCCCCCGCTTTCTTT
TRBV4-1,-,-,TRBJ2-6,CASSQGSAGANVLTF,TGCGCCAGCAGCCAAGGGTCAGCTGGGGCCAACGTCCTGACTTTC
TRBV4-3,-,-,TRBJ2-3,CASSQPRQADTQYF,TGCGCCAGCAGCCAACCCCGACAGGCAGATACGCAGTATTTT
TRBV10-3,-,few,TRBJ2-3,CAIAGSTDTQYF,TGTGCCATCGCGGGAAGCACAGATACGCAGTATTTT
TRBV12-3/TRBV12-4,TRBD1,-,TRBJ1-6,CASSLGTGGRSPLHF,TGTGCCAGCAGTTTAGGGACAGGGGGACGCTCACCCCTCCACTTT
TRBV7-2,-,-,TRBJ2-2,CASSSRQSNTGELFF,TGTGCCAGCAGCTCGAGACAGTCGAACACCGGGGAGCTGTTTTTT
TRBV6-2/TRBV6-3,-,-,TRBJ2-5,CASIRGHQETQYF,TGTGCCAGCATTAGGGGACACCAAGAGACCCAGTACTTC
TRBV20-1,TRBD1,few,TRBJ1-4,CSAIQGPKTVLFF,TGCAGTGCTATACAGGGGCCCAAAACGGTGCTGTTTTTT
TRBV19,TRBD1,-,TRBJ1-2,CASSGQVRYGYTF,TGTGCCAGTAGTGGACAGGTCCGCTATGGCTACACCTTC
TRBV28,TRBD2,-,TRBJ2-5,CASRALLGLAGDSETQYF,TGTGCCAGCAGAGCTCTTCTGGGACTAGCGGGAGATAGCGAGACCCAGTACTTC
TRBV18,TRBD1,few,TRBJ2-7,CASSRIFGTDSYEQYF,TGTGCCAGCTCACGCATCTTCGGGACAGACTCCTACGAGCAGTACTTC
TRBV7-3,TRBD2,few,TRBJ2-3,CASSRTSGRASDTQYF,TGTGCCAGCAGTCGTACTAGCGGGAGGGCCTCAGATACGCAGTATTTT
TRBV20-1,TRBD2,few,TRBJ2-3,CSTGGTSGGTDTQYF,TGCAGTACCGGCGGGACTAGCGGGGGGACAGATACGCAGTATTTT
TRBV20-1,-,medium-sized,TRBJ1-5,CSAQGQIYSNQPQHF,TGCAGTGCTCAGGGGCAAATCTATAGCAATCAGCCCCAGCATTTT
TRBV5-1,-,-,TRBJ2-1,CASSLGSFGNEQFF,TGCGCCAGCAGCTTGGGTAGCTTTGGCAATGAGCAGTTCTTC
TRBV7-9,-,-,TRBJ2-3,CASSVRTADTQYF,TGTGCCAGCAGCGTAAGGACAGCAGATACGCAGTATTTT
TRBV20-1,TRBD2,few,TRBJ2-3,CSARDRGRGDGDTQYF,TGCAGTGCTAGAGATCGGGGGCGGGGGGATGGGGATACGCAGTATTTT
TRBV20-1,TRBD1,medium-sized,TRBJ1-6,CSASWPTGILPPLHF,TGCAGTGCTAGTTGGCCGACAGGGATACTCCCACCCCTCCACTTT
TRBV15,TRBD2,few,TRBJ2-3,CATSRDRRTSGETDTQYF,TGTGCCACCAGCAGAGATCGTCGGACTAGCGGGGAGACAGATACGCAGTATTTT
TRBV10-1,-,-,TRBJ2-5,CASSESLQETQYF,TGCGCCAGCAGTGAGTCGCTCCAAGAGACCCAGTACTTC
TRBV20-1,-,-,TRBJ2-7,CSARLTAGINEQYF,TGCAGTGCTAGATTGACAGCGGGTATCAACGAGCAGTACTTC
TRBV12-3/TRBV12-4,TRBD1,-,TRBJ2-7,CASSLNRGLYEQYF,TGTGCCAGCAGTTTAAACAGGGGATTATACGAGCAGTACTTC
TRBV5-1,TRBD1,few,TRBJ1-6,CASSSGQGGSPLHF,TGCGCCAGCAGCTCTGGACAGGGAGGATCACCCCTCCACTTT
TRBV7-2,TRBD1,-,TRBJ2-5,CASSLGPGQGRETQYF,TGTGCCAGCAGCTTGGGGCCGGGACAGGGTAGGGAGACCCAGTACTTC
TRBV6-1,TRBD2,-,TRBJ2-3,CASSEAHFGGSTDTQYF,TGTGCCAGCAGTGAAGCCCACTTCGGGGGGAGCACAGATACGCAGTATTTT
TRBV29-1,-,-,TRBJ2-6,CSVAESGANVLTF,TGCAGCGTTGCTGAATCTGGGGCCAACGTCCTGACTTTC
TRBV9,-,few,TRBJ1-6,CASSVEAGGDNSPLHF,TGTGCCAGCAGCGTAGAGGCGGGGGGCGATAATTCACCCCTCCACTTT
TRBV20-1,-,medium-sized,TRBJ1-2,CSPGGGDGYTF,TGCAGCCCCGGGGGTGGGGATGGCTACACCTTC
TRBV5-1,-,-,TRBJ2-2,CASSPGSNTGELFF,TGCGCCAGCAGCCCCGGGTCGAACACCGGGGAGCTGTTTTTT
TRBV12-3/TRBV12-4,TRBD1,large,TRBJ1-5,CASTQGEFQGQPQHF,TGTGCCAGCACCCAGGGGGAGTTTCAAGGTCAGCCCCAGCATTTT
TRBV12-3/TRBV12-4,-,few,TRBJ2-3,CASTPTGSADTQYF,TGTGCCAGCACCCCGACAGGTTCCGCAGATACGCAGTATTTT
TRBV29-1,-,-,TRBJ1-5,CSVVENRDQPQHF,TGCAGCGTTGTCGAAAACAGGGATCAGCCCCAGCATTTT
TRBV28,-,few,TRBJ2-2,CASTGWGDRELFF,TGTGCCAGCACCGGATGGGGGGACAGAGAGCTGTTTTTT
TRBV10-3,-,-,TRBJ2-7,CAISDPGGISYEQYF,TGTGCCATCAGTGATCCCGGGGGCATCTCCTACGAGCAGTACTTC
TRBV20-1,TRBD2,once,TRBJ2-1,CSASHPPSGSFYNEQFF,TGCAGTGCTAGCCATCCTCCTAGCGGGAGTTTCTACAATGAGCAGTTCTTC
TRBV9,-,-,TRBJ1-1,CASSVQGRGNTEAFF,TGTGCCAGCAGCGTTCAGGGGAGGGGGAACACTGAAGCTTTCTTT
TRBV5-5,TRBD1,-,TRBJ1-6,CASSPGQGKSPLHF,TGTGCCAGCAGCCCGGGACAGGGAAAATCACCCCTCCACTTT
TRBV4-1,-,-,TRBJ1-5,CASSQVAAIHSGNQPQHF,TGCGCCAGCAGCCAAGTGGCAGCGATTCACTCGGGCAATCAGCCCCAGCATTTT
TRBV19,-,few,TRBJ2-7,CASSSASTRLYEQYF,TGTGCCAGTAGTTCCGCAAGTACCCGCCTCTACGAGCAGTACTTC
TRBV19,-,medium-sized,TRBJ1-5,CASSTPRHTLSQHF,TGTGCCAGTAGTACCCCCCGACACACCTTGTCCCAGCATTTT
TRBV10-3,TRBD1,medium-sized,TRBJ1-2,CAISESGQGYGYTF,TGTGCCATCAGTGAGTCGGGACAGGGGTATGGCTACACCTTC